A single sample gave rise to the 21 T cell receptor beta chains below, sequenced in a study of T cells in Graves' hyperthyroidism and ophthalmopathy. TCR beta CDR3 sequences were amplified from RNA transcripts. Using the HTBI primer set, a first-round RT-PCR was run on the TCR CDR3. One entry per CDR3 protein, called by TCRdb with MiXCR from the multiplex PCR reads. Here the sample spans over 650,000 distinct CDR3 sequences, about 45% being singletons. The sample taken for sequencing was peripheral blood or thyroid tissue (not recorded which). The receptors come from an adult man with Graves' disease, either hyperthyroidism or ophthalmopathy (not recorded which).

The sample holds a few counts of this clonotype. The J gene is TRBJ1-3, the V gene TRBV6-1, with 7 bases fitting TRBD1. V lost 5 bases to trimming and J lost 2 bases; unmatched junction nucleotides: 3. CDR1 is MNHNS, CDR2 SASEGT, per germline. The CDR3 has 14 residues. Written as DNA, the CDR3 is TGTGCCAGCAGTCCAAGGGGGCCTGGAAACACCATATATTTT. This encodes CASSPRGPGNTIYF.

The gene calls are TRBV4-1 and TRBJ1-5; D gene uncertain. Trimming took 5 bases from V and 7 from J, leaving 15 bases between them. Germline CDR1 and CDR2: MGHRA and YSYEKL. The CDR3 totals 14 residues. The CDR3, as DNA: TGCGCCAGCAGCGACGGGGATACAACGCAGCCCCAGCATTTT. This codes for CASSDGDTTQPQHF.

J is TRBJ2-7 and V is TRBV19; 7 positions agree with TRBD2. CDR1 and CDR2 from the germline V gene are LNHDA and SQIVND (reference sequence). Trimming removed 5 bases from V and 2 bases from J; junction bases left unmatched: 6. The CDR3 is 14 amino acids. CDR3 bases: TGTGCCAGTAGTGGGGGGGATCGTCCCTACGAGCAGTACTTC. Translating it yields CASSGGDRPYEQYF.

This clonotype has a single count. The J gene is TRBJ1-1, the V gene TRBV10-3; 12 nucleotides line up with TRBD1. The CDR3 length is 13 residues. CDR1 is ENHRY and CDR2 is SYGVKD in the germline V gene. Trimming removed 7 bases from V and 11 bases from J; junction bases left unmatched: 8. The CDR3 here is CAINRDRGLVAFF. The CDR3 nucleotides are TGTGCCATCAACCGGGACAGGGGGCTTGTGGCTTTCTTT.

This clonotype was counted ten times or more. The chain employs TRBV9 and TRBJ1-2, with TRBD1 as a possible D gene (5 bases). CDR3 length: 14 residues. Trimming took 1 base from V and 2 from J, leaving 9 bases between them. Germline V gene lookup returns CDR1 SGDLS and CDR2 YYNGEE. The DNA of the CDR3 is TGTGCCAGCAGCGTAAGCAGGGACAACTATGGCTACACCTTC. Translation: CASSVSRDNYGYTF.

The J gene is TRBJ2-7, the V gene TRBV7-2, with D unresolved. V was shortened by 6 bases and J by 4 bases, with 22 bases between the two germline ends. Germline V CDR1 and CDR2: SGHTA, FQGNSA. This CDR3 comprises 16 residues. As DNA, the CDR3 is TGTGCCAGCAGACCAGACCGAAGCTTTTTCCTTTACGAGCAGTACTTC. Its protein is CASRPDRSFFLYEQYF.

V and J are TRBV2 and TRBJ2-2, with TRBD2 matching 10 bases. The CDR3 sequence is 17 residues long. The germline CDR1 and CDR2 sequences are SNHLY and FYNNEI. V shed 8 bases and J 4 bases; nucleotides not matched to a gene: 13. The DNA for the CDR3 is TGTGCCAGCGGGGAAGCGGCGGTAGCGGGGGGCACCGGGGAGCTGTTTTTT. This encodes CASGEAAVAGGTGELFF.

This clonotype showed up many times. This chain uses TRBV20-1 with TRBJ2-7; TRBD1 aligns across 9 bases. The J segment lost 3 bases and the V segment lost 6 bases, leaving 9 bases of the junction unmatched. There are 14 residues in the CDR3. The V gene's germline CDR1 is DFQATT and CDR2 SNEGSKA (reference sequence). In DNA form, the CDR3 reads TGCAGTGCCGAACAGGGACAGGGTGTCTACGAGCAGTACTTC. It is translated as CSAEQGQGVYEQYF.

The genes are TRBV7-9 and TRBJ2-7; D may be TRBD1 (6 bases). CDR1 is SEHNR, CDR2 FQNEAQ, per germline (reference sequence). The V gene lost 3 bases and the J gene lost 5 bases, with 14 bases spanning the gap. This CDR3 is built from 14 residues. The chain's CDR3 is CASSFDGQSNEQYF. The CDR3 nucleotides read TGTGCCAGCAGCTTCGATGGACAGTCAAACGAGCAGTACTTC.

This clonotype was seen only a few times. A junction end diverges from the germline sequence, so it may reflect a read error. The J gene is TRBJ1-3, the V gene TRBV5-4; 7 nucleotides line up with TRBD1. Germline V gives CDR1 SGHNT, CDR2 YYREEE (reference sequence). This CDR3 is built from 15 residues. The CDR3 nucleotides are TGCGCCAGCAGCCAGGGGGATAACCCTGGAAACACCATATATTTT. This gives the protein CASSQGDNPGNTIYF.

This clonotype was detected many times. V and J are TRBV6-5 and TRBJ2-7; weak D call: TRBD2 (5 bases). Trimming stripped 0 bases from V and 3 bases from J, with 12 bases between. The CDR3 covers 15 residues. Germline V gene data show CDR1 as MNHEY and CDR2 as SVGAGI. In DNA form, the CDR3 reads TGTGCCAGCAGTTACTCGGGAGCGGCGAGCTACGAGCAGTACTTC. Amino acids: CASSYSGAASYEQYF.

Notes on this clonotype: It may be a read error: a sequence one base away is much more abundant. The CDR3 DNA follows: TGTGCCAGCAGCTTGGGGAGGCAGGGGGAGCAGTACTTC. Protein product: CASSLGRQGEQYF. The V call is TRBV5-4, the J call TRBJ2-7; D is perhaps TRBD1 (6 bases). Germline V gives CDR1 SGHNT, CDR2 YYREEE (reference sequence). The V end was cut by 0 bases, the J end by 7 bases, with 11 bases between. CDR3 size: 13 residues. Variable domain in full (rest from reference TRBV5-4 and TRBJ2-7): ETGVTQSPTHLIKTRGQQVTLRCSSQSGHNTVSWYQQALGQGPQFIFQYYREEENGRGNFPPRFSGLQFPNYSSELNVNALELDDSALYLCASSLGRQGEQYFGPGTRLTVT.

This clonotype has only a few counts. The chain has TRBV7-9 and TRBJ2-7; possibly TRBD1 for D (7 bases). In germline, CDR1 is SEHNR, CDR2 FQNEAQ (reference sequence). Trimming removed 8 bases from V and 0 bases from J, with 17 bases in between. CDR3 length: 15 amino acids. The chain's CDR3 is CASSLGGQNSYEQYF. The DNA for the CDR3 is TGTGCCAGCTCACTGGGGGGACAGAACTCCTACGAGCAGTACTTC.

V gene TRBV10-3 combines with J gene TRBJ1-4; D not resolved. Trimming removed 6 bases at V and 3 bases at J, with 14 bases between. Per germline, CDR1 ENHRY and CDR2 SYGVKD. This CDR3 has 15 residues. The CDR3 sequence is CAISANTEANEKLFF. The CDR3 nucleotides read TGTGCCATCAGCGCGAACACTGAAGCTAATGAAAAACTGTTTTTT.

The gene calls are TRBV7-2 and TRBJ2-7, with D possibly matching TRBD1 (5 bases). CDR3 length equals 14 residues. Germline CDR1 and CDR2: SGHTA and FQGNSA. V lost 8 bases to trimming and J lost 6 bases, with 20 bases between them. The CDR3 spells CASLLGAGLSEQYF. In DNA, the CDR3 is TGTGCCAGCCTCTTAGGGGCAGGGCTATCCGAGCAGTACTTC.

V gene TRBV20-1 combines with J gene TRBJ1-4; TRBD1 matches at 8 bases. Germline-derived CDR1 and CDR2 are DFQATT and SNEGSKA (reference sequence). This CDR3 has 14 residues. Trimming removed 6 bases from V and 7 bases from J; junction bases left unmatched: 10. The CDR3 region is CSALTTGVSEKLFF. For the CDR3, the DNA is TGCAGTGCCCTGACGACAGGGGTTTCTGAAAAACTGTTTTTT.

The chain links TRBV15 to TRBJ1-4; D is ambiguous. The CDR3 is 10 amino acids. Germline CDR1 is LNHNV and CDR2 is YYDKDF (reference sequence). Trimming took 5 bases from V and 10 from J, leaving 5 bases between them. The CDR3 loop is CATSPGKLFF. CDR3 DNA sequence: TGTGCCACCAGCCCCGGAAAACTGTTTTTT.

The gene calls are TRBV10-3 and TRBJ1-5; 10 positions agree with TRBD1. The CDR3 runs to 15 residues. The germline CDR1 and CDR2 sequences are ENHRY and SYGVKD. V shed 4 bases, J shed 4 bases, and the junction held 4 bases outside the gene matches. CDR3 in amino acids: CAISATGGGNQPQHF. DNA of the CDR3: TGTGCCATCAGTGCGACAGGGGGCGGAAATCAGCCCCAGCATTTT.

This clonotype was counted many times. The V and J genes are TRBV19 and TRBJ1-1, with 8 positions matching TRBD1. The CDR3 extends over 14 amino acids. Germline CDR1 is LNHDA and CDR2 is SQIVND (reference sequence). The junction had 6 bases not matched to a gene; V was cut back by 4 bases and J by 5 bases. The CDR3 region is CASSRTGRRTEAFF. CDR3 DNA sequence: TGTGCCAGTAGTAGGACAGGGCGAAGGACTGAAGCTTTCTTT. The full variable domain, rest sourced from reference TRBV19 and TRBJ1-1, is DGGITQSPKYLFRKEGQNVTLSCEQNLNHDAMYWYRQDPGQGLRLIYYSQIVNDFQKGDIAEGYSVSREKKESFPLTVTSAQKNPTAFYLCASSRTGRRTEAFFGQGTRLTVV.

The gene calls are TRBV13 and TRBJ1-2; no clear D. Trimming stripped 5 bases from V and 8 bases from J, with 15 bases between. There are 13 residues in the CDR3. Germline assignment: CDR1 PRHDT and CDR2 FYEKMQ (reference sequence). CDR3 nucleotide sequence: TGTGCCAGCAGCCGTGCGAATTCGGGAGGCTACACCTTC. This translates into CASSRANSGGYTF.

The chain employs TRBV24-1 and TRBJ2-7; D possibly corresponds to TRBD1 (7 bases). The CDR3 is 14 amino acids. Deletions cut 11 bases from V and 1 base from J, with 17 bases between. Germline V gene lookup returns CDR1 KGHDR and CDR2 SFDVKD. Written as DNA, the CDR3 is TGTGCCAGCGGGGACAGCCATTTATCCTACGAGCAGTACTTC. This encodes CASGDSHLSYEQYF.